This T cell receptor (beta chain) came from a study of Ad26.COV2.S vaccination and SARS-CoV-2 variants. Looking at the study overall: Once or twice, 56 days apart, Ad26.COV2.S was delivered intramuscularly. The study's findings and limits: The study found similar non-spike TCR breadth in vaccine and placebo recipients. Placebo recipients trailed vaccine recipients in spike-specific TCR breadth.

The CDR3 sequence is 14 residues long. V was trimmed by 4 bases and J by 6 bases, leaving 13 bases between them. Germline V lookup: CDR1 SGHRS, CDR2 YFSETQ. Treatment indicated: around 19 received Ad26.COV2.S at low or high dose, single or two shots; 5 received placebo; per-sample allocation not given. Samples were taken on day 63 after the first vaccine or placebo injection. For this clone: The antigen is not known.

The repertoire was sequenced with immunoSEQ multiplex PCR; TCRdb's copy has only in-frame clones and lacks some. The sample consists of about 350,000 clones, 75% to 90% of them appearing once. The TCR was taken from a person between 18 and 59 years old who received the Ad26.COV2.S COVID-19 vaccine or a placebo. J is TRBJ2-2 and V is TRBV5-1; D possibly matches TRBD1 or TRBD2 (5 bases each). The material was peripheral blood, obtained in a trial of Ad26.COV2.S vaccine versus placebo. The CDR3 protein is CASSLGTVAGELFF. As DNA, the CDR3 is TGCGCCAGCAGCCTCGGGACCGTCGCCGGGGAGCTGTTTTTT.